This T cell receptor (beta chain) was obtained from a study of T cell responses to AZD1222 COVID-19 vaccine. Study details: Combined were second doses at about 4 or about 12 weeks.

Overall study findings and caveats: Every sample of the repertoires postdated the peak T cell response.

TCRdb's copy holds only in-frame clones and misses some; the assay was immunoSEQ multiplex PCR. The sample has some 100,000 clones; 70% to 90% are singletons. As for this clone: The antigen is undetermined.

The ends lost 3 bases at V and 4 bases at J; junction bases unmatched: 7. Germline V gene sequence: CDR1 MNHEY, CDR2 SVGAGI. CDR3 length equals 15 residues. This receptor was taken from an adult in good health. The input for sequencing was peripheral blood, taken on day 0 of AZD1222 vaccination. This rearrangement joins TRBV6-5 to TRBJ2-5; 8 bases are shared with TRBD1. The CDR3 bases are TGTGCCAGCAGTTATCAGGGGGCTAGAGGAGAGACCCAGTACTTC. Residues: CASSYQGARGETQYF.